This T cell receptor beta chain stems from a study of quantifying T cell responses using KT2 cells. The overall study: Reverse transcription used primers in the TCR alpha and beta constant regions. Estimated efficiency of the T4 ligation step was above 9% under optimum conditions.

This clonotype was found a few times. An oligo carrying a UMI was ligated to the cDNA 3' end. The first PCR ran 3 to 5 cycles with an equimolar RC1.1 and RC1.2 beta primer mix. From the UMI-ligation and nested PCR reads, TCRdb called clonotypes with MiXCR, one entry per CDR3 protein. The data contain some 48,000 distinct CDR3 sequences, under 14% of them seen just once; the ten biggest clones take up more than 9%. The CDR3 extends over 14 amino acids. Germline V gene lookup returns CDR1 SGHTA and CDR2 FQGTGA. V shed 3 bases and J shed 6 bases, with 12 bases lying between them. KT2, a clone with a known TCR, was spiked into unfractionated PBMC. KT2 cells were mixed with fixed PBMC numbers at varying ratios.

This chain joins TRBV7-3 and TRBJ2-1, with a possible D match to TRBD2 (6 bases). The sequencing sample was made of PBMCs spiked with cells of the T cell clone KT2. The TCR originated in a human donor. CDR3 protein: CASSFGGLSNEQFF. CDR3 in DNA: TGTGCCAGCAGCTTCGGGGGACTCTCCAATGAGCAGTTCTTC.